A selection of T cell receptor beta chains follows, all from one sample in a study of vaccination and CD4 T cells after COVID-19. No antigens are known for them. One entry per CDR3 protein results from TCRdb running MiXCR on the PCR reads. The profile shows tens of thousands of distinct CDR3 sequences, roughly 70% of them singletons. The material sequenced was CD4+ T cells from blood, cultured in vitro. The source of these receptors is a human donor who had recovered from COVID-19. Both conserved end residues are part of each CDR3. D genes are given only for firm matches. Only some rows state a clone size, as once, few, many or a class for expanded clones.

abundance	d_gene	v_gene	j_gene	CDR3aa	CDR3nt
few	-	TRBV19	TRBJ2-5	CASSIIGTQETQYF	TGTGCCAGTAGTATTATTGGGACCCAAGAGACCCAGTACTTC
-	-	TRBV20-1	TRBJ1-5	CSARPLSNQPQHF	TGCAGTGCTAGACCGTTAAGCAATCAGCCCCAGCATTTT
-	TRBD1	TRBV25-1	TRBJ1-3	CASTPTGRDTIYF	TGTGCCAGCACCCCGACAGGGAGGGACACCATATATTTT
-	-	TRBV2	TRBJ1-5	CASSVARPSNQPQHF	TGTGCCAGCAGTGTTGCACGGCCGAGCAATCAGCCCCAGCATTTT
-	-	TRBV20-1	TRBJ2-5	CSARDERTQYF	TGCAGTGCTAGAGATGAGAGGACCCAGTACTTC
-	-	TRBV2	TRBJ2-1	CASTGQGYNEQFF	TGTGCCAGCACAGGGCAGGGTTACAATGAGCAGTTCTTC
-	-	TRBV19	TRBJ1-1	CASSYSGTVNTEAFF	TGTGCCAGTAGTTATTCCGGGACGGTGAACACTGAAGCTTTCTTT
-	TRBD1	TRBV7-2	TRBJ2-7	CASSQYGTDSYEQYF	TGTGCCAGCAGCCAATATGGGACAGATTCCTACGAGCAGTACTTC
-	TRBD1	TRBV12-3/TRBV12-4	TRBJ1-6	CASRLQGMGNSPLHF	TGTGCCAGCAGGCTACAGGGGATGGGCAATTCACCCCTCCACTTT
-	TRBD1	TRBV28	TRBJ1-1	CASNSQGARTEAFF	TGTGCCAGCAACTCGCAGGGGGCTCGAACTGAAGCTTTCTTT
-	TRBD1	TRBV20-1	TRBJ2-7	CSARRADRGREQYF	TGCAGTGCTAGACGGGCGGACAGGGGGCGCGAGCAGTACTTC
few	TRBD1	TRBV20-1	TRBJ1-6	CSARSAGGNSPLHF	TGCAGTGCTAGGTCGGCAGGGGGCAATTCACCCCTCCACTTT
-	-	TRBV20-1	TRBJ1-5	CSARETGKNQPQHF	TGCAGTGCCAGAGAGACAGGAAAGAATCAGCCCCAGCATTTT
-	TRBD1	TRBV7-2	TRBJ2-4	CASSRDRGENIQYF	TGTGCCAGCAGCAGAGACAGGGGTGAAAACATTCAGTACTTC
-	-	TRBV5-1	TRBJ1-5	CASSLGNSDQPQHF	TGCGCCAGCAGCTTGGGGAACTCCGATCAGCCCCAGCATTTT
-	-	TRBV12-3/TRBV12-4	TRBJ2-3	CASRRELSTDTQYF	TGTGCCAGCAGGCGGGAACTCAGCACAGATACGCAGTATTTT
-	TRBD2	TRBV20-1	TRBJ2-2	CSVPSGSRGNTGELFF	TGCAGTGTCCCTAGCGGGAGCCGTGGGAACACCGGGGAGCTGTTTTTT
once	-	TRBV7-2	TRBJ2-1	CASSRQPVSGSYNEQFF	TGTGCCAGCAGCCGACAGCCAGTCTCGGGCTCCTACAATGAGCAGTTCTTC
-	TRBD1	TRBV24-1	TRBJ2-6	CATSDSTGTGVPGANVLTF	TGTGCCACCAGTGATTCCACCGGGACAGGGGTACCGGGGGCCAACGTCCTGACTTTC
-	-	TRBV12-3/TRBV12-4	TRBJ1-3	CASSLSGSGNTIYF	TGTGCCAGCAGTTTGTCCGGATCTGGAAACACCATATATTTT
once	-	TRBV7-2	TRBJ2-7	CASSQIGTESSYEQYF	TGTGCCAGCAGCCAAATTGGGACGGAGAGCTCCTACGAGCAGTACTTC
-	TRBD2	TRBV11-3	TRBJ2-1	CASSPHRTSVGEQFF	TGTGCCAGCAGCCCCCACCGGACTAGCGTGGGTGAGCAGTTCTTC
-	TRBD1	TRBV12-3/TRBV12-4	TRBJ1-5	CASSFGTGRQPQHF	TGTGCCAGCAGTTTCGGGACAGGGCGTCAGCCCCAGCATTTT
few	-	TRBV20-1	TRBJ1-2	CSARNQQGASGYTF	TGCAGTGCTAGAAATCAGCAGGGAGCCTCTGGCTACACCTTC
once	-	TRBV30	TRBJ2-7	CAWSVPLGSSYEQYF	TGTGCCTGGAGTGTCCCACTCGGTAGCTCCTACGAGCAGTACTTC
-	-	TRBV12-3/TRBV12-4	TRBJ1-2	CASSRTNNYGYTF	TGTGCCAGCAGTAGGACTAATAACTATGGCTACACCTTC
-	-	TRBV20-1	TRBJ1-1	CSANEGKTEAFF	TGCAGTGCTAATGAGGGAAAGACTGAAGCTTTCTTT